This T cell receptor beta chain was profiled in a study of T-cell memory formation after mild COVID-19. The germline V and J ends were trimmed by 1 base and 0 bases, with 8 bases remaining between them. Germline CDR1 is SGHVS and CDR2 is FNYEAQ. CDR3 size: 15 residues. TCRdb processed the 5' RACE reads anew with MiXCR; each CDR3 protein has one entry. Of around 300,000 distinct CDR3 sequences listed, about 20% are singletons. This clonotype was counted many times. This clonotype was obtained from a man aged 18 to 30 who had mild COVID-19 (a few samples of this study predate the infection). Cell type and time point are not known. V and J are TRBV7-6 and TRBJ2-3, with no clear D. Sequencing input: PBMCs or a T cell subset sorted from them (not recorded which). The CDR3 nucleotides are TGTGCCAGCAGCTTAGTCGGATTTAGCACAGATACGCAGTATTTT. Amino acids: CASSLVGFSTDTQYF.